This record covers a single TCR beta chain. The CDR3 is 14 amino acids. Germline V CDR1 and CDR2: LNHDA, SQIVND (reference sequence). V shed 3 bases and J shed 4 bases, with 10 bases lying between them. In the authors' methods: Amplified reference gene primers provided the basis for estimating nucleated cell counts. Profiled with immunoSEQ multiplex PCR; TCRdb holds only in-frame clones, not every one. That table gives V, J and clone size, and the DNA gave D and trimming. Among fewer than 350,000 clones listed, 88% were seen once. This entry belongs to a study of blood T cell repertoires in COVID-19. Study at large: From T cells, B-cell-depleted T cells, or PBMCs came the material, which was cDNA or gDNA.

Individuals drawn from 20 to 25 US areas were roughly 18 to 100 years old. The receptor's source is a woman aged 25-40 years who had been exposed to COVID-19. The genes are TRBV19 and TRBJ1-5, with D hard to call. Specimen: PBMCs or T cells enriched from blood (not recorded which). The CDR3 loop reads CASSIGLPNQPQHF. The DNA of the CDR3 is TGTGCCAGTAGTATTGGGCTGCCGAATCAGCCCCAGCATTTT.